The text below deals with one TCR beta chain. This record comes from a study of blood T cell repertoires in COVID-19. On the study more broadly: T cells, B-cell-depleted T cells, or PBMCs supplied cDNA or gDNA.

The data were produced by immunoSEQ multiplex PCR, yet TCRdb's version contains in-frame clones alone and is incomplete. The sample holds 25,000 to 35,000 clones, roughly 90% seen once. Sequencing was performed on peripheral blood. The TCR was taken from a human donor in a cohort sampled during active COVID-19.

The CDR3 loop is CASSLSTDYNSPLHF. CDR3 bases: TGTGCCAGCAGCTTATCTACAGATTATAATTCACCCCTCCACTTT. The V call is TRBV7-3, the J call TRBJ1-6, with D uncertain. The CDR3 has 15 residues. Per germline, CDR1 SGHTA and CDR2 FQGTGA. The V and J ends lost 2 bases and 4 bases respectively, with 9 bases between them.